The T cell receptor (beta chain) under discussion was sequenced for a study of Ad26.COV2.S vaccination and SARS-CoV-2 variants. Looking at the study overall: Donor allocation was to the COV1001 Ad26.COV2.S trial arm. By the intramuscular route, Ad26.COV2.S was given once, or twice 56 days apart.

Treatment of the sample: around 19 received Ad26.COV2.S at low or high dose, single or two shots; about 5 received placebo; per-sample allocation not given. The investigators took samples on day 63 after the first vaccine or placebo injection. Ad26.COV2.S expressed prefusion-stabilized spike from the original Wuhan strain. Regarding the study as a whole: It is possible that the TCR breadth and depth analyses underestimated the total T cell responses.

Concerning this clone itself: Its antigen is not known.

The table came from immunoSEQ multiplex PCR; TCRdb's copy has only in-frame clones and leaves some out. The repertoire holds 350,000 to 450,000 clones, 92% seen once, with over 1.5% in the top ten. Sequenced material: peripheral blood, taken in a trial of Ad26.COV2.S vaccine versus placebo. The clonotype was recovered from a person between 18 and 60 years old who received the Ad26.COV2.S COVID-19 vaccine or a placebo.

The CDR3 protein is CASRPSGGISTDTQYF. The CDR3 region has the DNA TGTGCCAGCAGGCCCAGCGGGGGAATCAGCACAGATACGCAGTATTTT. V usage is TRBV3-1 (or the pseudogene TRBV3-2) and J usage is TRBJ2-3; 8 positions match TRBD2. The V segment lost 6 bases and the J segment 0 bases; nucleotides outside the gene matches: 8. This CDR3 has 16 residues. Germline V CDR1 and CDR2: LGHDT, YNNKEL (reference sequence).